This T cell receptor (beta chain) was identified in a study of shared clonotypes between healthy human individuals. Study information: The cohort had two women and a few men, ages 18 to 49.

Donation came from healthy HIV-negative adults that had no recent acute infections or vaccinations. Researchers partitioned CD4+ cells into CD45RA+ naive and CD45RA-negative memory subsets. Sequencing used immunoSEQ multiplex PCR; TCRdb keeps in-frame clones, though not all of them. The table lists some 1 million clones, approximately 70% of them singletons. V was pared by 5 bases and J by 11 bases, with 24 bases between. CDR1 GTSNPN and CDR2 SVGIG come from the germline V gene (reference sequence). This CDR3 comprises 14 residues. The TCR comes from a man aged 18 to 30 in good health. Sequencing used memory CD4+ T cells sorted from blood. The subset denotes: CD45RA-negative fraction. V is TRBV30 and J is TRBJ2-5; D is perhaps TRBD2 (6 bases). The DNA for the CDR3 is TGTGCCTGGGGTTTAGGACTATCCAACCCAGAGCAGTACTTC. Its protein is CAWGLGLSNPEQYF. The whole variable domain, remainder taken from reference TRBV30 and TRBJ2-5, is SQTIHQWPATLVQPVGSPLSLECTVEGTSNPNLYWYRQAAGRGLQLLFYSVGIGQISSEVPQNLSASRPQDRQFILSSKKLLLSDSGFYLCAWGLGLSNPEQYFGPGTRLLVL.